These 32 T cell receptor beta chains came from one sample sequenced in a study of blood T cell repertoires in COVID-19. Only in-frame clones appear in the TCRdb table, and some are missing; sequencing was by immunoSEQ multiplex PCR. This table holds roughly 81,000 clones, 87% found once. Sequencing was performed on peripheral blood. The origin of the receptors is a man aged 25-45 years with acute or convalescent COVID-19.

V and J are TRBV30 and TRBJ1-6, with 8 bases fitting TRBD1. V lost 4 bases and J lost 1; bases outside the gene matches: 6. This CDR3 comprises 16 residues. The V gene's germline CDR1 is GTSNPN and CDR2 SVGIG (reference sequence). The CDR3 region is CAWKAGGLSYNSPLHF. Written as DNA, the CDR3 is TGTGCCTGGAAGGCAGGGGGCCTGTCCTATAATTCACCCCTCCACTTT. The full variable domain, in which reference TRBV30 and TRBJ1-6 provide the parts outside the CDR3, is SQTIHQWPATLVQPVGSPLSLECTVEGTSNPNLYWYRQAAGRGLQLLFYSVGIGQISSEVPQNLSASRPQDRQFILSSKKLLLSDSGFYLCAWKAGGLSYNSPLHFGNGTRLTVT.

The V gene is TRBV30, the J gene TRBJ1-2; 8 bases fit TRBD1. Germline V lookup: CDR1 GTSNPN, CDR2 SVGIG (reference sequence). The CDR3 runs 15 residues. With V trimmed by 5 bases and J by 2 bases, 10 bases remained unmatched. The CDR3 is CAWADRTGWNYGYTF. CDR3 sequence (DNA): TGTGCCTGGGCCGACAGGACAGGGTGGAACTATGGCTACACCTTC.

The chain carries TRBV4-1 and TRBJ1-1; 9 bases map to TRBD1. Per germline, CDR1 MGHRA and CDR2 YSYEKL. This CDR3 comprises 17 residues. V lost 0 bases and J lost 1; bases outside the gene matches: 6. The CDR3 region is CASSQDTGTGTNTEAFF. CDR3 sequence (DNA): TGCGCCAGCAGCCAAGATACCGGGACAGGGACGAACACTGAAGCTTTCTTT.

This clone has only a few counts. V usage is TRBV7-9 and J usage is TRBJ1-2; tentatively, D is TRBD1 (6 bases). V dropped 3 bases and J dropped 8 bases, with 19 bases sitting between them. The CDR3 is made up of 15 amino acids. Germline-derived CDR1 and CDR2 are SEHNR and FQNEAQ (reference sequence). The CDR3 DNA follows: TGTGCCAGCAGCTTCTCGACAGGTTTGGCGGCCGGCTACACCTTC. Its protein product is CASSFSTGLAAGYTF. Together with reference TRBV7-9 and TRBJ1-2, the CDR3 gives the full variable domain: DTGVSQNPRHKITKRGQNVTFRCDPISEHNRLYWYRQTLGQGPEFLTYFQNEAQLEKSRLLSDRFSAERPKGSFSTLEIQRTEQGDSAMYLCASSFSTGLAAGYTFGSGTRLTVV.

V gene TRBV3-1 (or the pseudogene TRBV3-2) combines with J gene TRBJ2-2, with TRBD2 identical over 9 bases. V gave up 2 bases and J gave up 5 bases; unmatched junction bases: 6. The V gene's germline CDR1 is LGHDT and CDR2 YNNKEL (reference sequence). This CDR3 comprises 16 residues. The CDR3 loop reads CASSQISGSGTGELFF. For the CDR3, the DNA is TGTGCCAGCAGCCAAATTAGCGGGAGTGGAACCGGGGAGCTGTTTTTT.

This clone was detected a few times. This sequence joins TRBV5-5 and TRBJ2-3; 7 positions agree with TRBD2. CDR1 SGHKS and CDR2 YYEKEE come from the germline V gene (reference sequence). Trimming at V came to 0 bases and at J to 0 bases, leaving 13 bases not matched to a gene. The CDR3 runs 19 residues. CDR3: CASSLAGGGHPRSTDTQYF. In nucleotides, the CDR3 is TGTGCCAGCAGCTTGGCGGGGGGAGGCCACCCAAGAAGCACAGATACGCAGTATTTT.

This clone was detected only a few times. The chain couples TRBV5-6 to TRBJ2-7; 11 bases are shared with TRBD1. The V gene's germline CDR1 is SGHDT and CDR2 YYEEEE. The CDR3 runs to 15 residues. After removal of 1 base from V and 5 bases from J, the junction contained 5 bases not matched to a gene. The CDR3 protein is CASSLLGQGADEQYF. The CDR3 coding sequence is TGTGCCAGCAGCTTGTTAGGACAGGGGGCCGACGAGCAGTACTTC.

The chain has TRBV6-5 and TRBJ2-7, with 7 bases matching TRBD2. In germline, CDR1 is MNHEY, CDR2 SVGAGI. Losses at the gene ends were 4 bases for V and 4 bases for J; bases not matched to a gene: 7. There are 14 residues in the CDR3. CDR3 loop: CASSLDPAGYEQYF. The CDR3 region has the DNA TGTGCCAGCAGTTTGGACCCAGCGGGATACGAGCAGTACTTC.

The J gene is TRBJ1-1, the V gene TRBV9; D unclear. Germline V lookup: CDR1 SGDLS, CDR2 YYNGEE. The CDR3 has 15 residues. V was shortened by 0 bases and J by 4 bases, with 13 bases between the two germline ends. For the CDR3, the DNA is TGTGCCAGCAGCGTAGGTTGGACTTCGGGCACTGAAGCTTTCTTT. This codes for CASSVGWTSGTEAFF.

The CDR3 DNA is TGTGCCAGCAGCCAACGAGGGTCCAATCAGCCCCAGCATTTT. Its protein is CASSQRGSNQPQHF. The chain recombines TRBV3-1 (or the pseudogene TRBV3-2) with TRBJ1-5; D is undetermined. V gave up 2 bases and J gave up 3 bases, with 8 bases separating them. CDR3 size: 14 residues. Germline V gene lookup returns CDR1 LGHDT and CDR2 YNNKEL (reference sequence).

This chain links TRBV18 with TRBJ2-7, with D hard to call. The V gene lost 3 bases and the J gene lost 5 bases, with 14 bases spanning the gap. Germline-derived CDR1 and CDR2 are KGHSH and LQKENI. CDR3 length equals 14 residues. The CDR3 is CASSPSVLSDEQYF. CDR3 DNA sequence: TGTGCCAGCTCACCGAGCGTGTTGTCGGACGAGCAGTACTTC.

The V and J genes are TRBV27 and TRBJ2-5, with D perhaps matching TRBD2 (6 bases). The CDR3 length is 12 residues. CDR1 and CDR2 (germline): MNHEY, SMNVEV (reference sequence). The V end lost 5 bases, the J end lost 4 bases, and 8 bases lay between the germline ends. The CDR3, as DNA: TGTGCCAGCAGTGCCGGGGGAGAGACCCAGTACTTC. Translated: CASSAGGETQYF.

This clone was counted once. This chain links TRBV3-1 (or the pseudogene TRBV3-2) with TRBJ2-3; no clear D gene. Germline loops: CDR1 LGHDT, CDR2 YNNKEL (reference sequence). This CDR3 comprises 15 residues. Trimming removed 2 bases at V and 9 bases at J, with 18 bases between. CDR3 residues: CASSQRPLPRDTQYF. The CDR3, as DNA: TGTGCCAGCAGCCAACGCCCGCTTCCTAGAGACACGCAGTATTTT.

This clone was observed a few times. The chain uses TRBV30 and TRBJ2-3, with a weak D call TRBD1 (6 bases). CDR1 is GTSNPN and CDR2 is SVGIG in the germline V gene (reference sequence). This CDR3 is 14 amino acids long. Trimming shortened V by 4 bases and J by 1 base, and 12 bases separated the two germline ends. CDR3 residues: CAWNGGARTDTQYF. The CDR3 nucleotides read TGTGCCTGGAATGGGGGCGCGCGCACAGATACGCAGTATTTT.

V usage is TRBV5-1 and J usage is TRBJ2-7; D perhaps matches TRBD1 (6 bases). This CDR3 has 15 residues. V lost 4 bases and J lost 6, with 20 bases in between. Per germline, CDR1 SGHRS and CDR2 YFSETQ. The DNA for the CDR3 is TGCGCCAGCAGCGTGGAACAGGGAAGAGGGCGCGAGCAGTACTTC. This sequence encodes CASSVEQGRGREQYF.

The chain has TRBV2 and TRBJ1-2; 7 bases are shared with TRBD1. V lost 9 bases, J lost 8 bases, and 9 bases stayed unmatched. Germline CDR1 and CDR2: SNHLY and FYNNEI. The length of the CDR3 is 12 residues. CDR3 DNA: TGTGCCAGACCTAACAGGGGTGGAGGCTACACCTTC. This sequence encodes CARPNRGGGYTF.

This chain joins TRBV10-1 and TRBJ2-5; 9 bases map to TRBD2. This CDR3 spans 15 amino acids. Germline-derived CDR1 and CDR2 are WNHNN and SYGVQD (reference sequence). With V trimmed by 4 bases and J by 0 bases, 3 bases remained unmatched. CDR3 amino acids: CASSAAGGYQETQYF. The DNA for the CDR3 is TGCGCCAGCAGTGCGGCGGGAGGGTACCAAGAGACCCAGTACTTC.

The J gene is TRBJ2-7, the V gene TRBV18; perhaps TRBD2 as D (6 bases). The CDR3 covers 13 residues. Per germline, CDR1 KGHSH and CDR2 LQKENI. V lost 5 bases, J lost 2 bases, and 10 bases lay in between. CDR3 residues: CASSASATYEQYF. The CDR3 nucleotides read TGTGCCAGCTCAGCTAGCGCCACCTACGAGCAGTACTTC. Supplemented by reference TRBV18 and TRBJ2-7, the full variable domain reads NAGVMQNPRHLVRRRGQEARLRCSPMKGHSHVYWYRQLPEEGLKFMVYLQKENIIDESGMPKERFSAEFPKEGPSILRIQQVVRGDSAAYFCASSASATYEQYFGPGTRLTVT.

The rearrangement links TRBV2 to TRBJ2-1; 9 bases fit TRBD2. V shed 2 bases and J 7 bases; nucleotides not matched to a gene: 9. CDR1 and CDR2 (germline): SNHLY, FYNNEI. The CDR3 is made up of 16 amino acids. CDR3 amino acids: CASSELGREGVNEQFF. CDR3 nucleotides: TGTGCCAGCAGTGAACTCGGGCGGGAGGGCGTGAATGAGCAGTTCTTC.

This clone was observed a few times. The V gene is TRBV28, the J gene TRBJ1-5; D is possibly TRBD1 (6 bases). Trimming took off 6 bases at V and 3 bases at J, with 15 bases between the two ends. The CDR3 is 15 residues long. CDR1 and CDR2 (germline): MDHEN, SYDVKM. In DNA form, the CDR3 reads TGTGCCAGCAGCCTCCCGGACAGCTTCAATCAGCCCCAGCATTTT. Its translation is CASSLPDSFNQPQHF.

CDR3 loop: CASSLAGRGYGYTF. In DNA, the CDR3 is TGCGCCAGCAGCTTGGCCGGGAGAGGCTATGGCTACACCTTC. J is TRBJ1-2 and V is TRBV5-1; D call uncertain. This CDR3 region has 14 residues. Germline CDR1 SGHRS, CDR2 YFSETQ. Trimming took off 0 bases at V and 4 bases at J, with 10 bases between the two ends.

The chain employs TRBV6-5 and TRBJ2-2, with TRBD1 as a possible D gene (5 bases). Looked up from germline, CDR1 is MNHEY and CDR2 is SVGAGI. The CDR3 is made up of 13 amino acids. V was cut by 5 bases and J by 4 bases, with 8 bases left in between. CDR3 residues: CASSHDSTGELFF. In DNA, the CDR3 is TGTGCCAGCAGTCACGACAGCACCGGGGAGCTGTTTTTT.

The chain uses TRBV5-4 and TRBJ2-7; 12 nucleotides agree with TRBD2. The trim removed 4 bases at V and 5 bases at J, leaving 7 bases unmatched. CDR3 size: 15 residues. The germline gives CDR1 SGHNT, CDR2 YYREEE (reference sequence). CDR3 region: CASSHWTSGTHEQYF. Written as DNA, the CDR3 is TGTGCCAGCAGCCATTGGACTAGCGGGACTCACGAGCAGTACTTC.

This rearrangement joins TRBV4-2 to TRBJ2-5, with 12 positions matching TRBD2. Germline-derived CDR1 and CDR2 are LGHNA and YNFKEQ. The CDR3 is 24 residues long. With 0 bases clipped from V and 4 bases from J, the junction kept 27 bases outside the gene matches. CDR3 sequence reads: CASSQEALNFSPSGRALSGETQYF. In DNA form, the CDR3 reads TGTGCCAGCAGCCAAGAGGCCTTAAACTTTTCCCCTAGCGGGAGGGCCTTGAGTGGAGAGACCCAGTACTTC.

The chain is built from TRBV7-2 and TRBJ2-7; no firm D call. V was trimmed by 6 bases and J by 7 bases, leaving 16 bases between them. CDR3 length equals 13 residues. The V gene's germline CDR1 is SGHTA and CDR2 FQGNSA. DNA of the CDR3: TGTGCCAGCAGTCGGGTTAATTCGCGGGAGCAGTACTTC. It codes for CASSRVNSREQYF.

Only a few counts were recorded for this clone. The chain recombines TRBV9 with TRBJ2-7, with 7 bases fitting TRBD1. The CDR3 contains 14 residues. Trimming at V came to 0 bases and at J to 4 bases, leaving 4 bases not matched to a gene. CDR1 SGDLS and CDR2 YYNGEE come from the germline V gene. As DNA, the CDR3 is TGTGCCAGCAGCGTAGAAGGGGGCGCGTACGAGCAGTACTTC. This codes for CASSVEGGAYEQYF. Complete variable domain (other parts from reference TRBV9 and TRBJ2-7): DSGVTQTPKHLITATGQRVTLRCSPRSGDLSVYWYQQSLDQGLQFLIQYYNGEERAKGNILERFSAQQFPDLHSELNLSSLELGDSALYFCASSVEGGAYEQYFGPGTRLTVT.

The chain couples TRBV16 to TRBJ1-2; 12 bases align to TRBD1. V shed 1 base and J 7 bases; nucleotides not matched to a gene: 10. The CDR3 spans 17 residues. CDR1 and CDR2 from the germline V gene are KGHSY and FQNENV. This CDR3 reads CASSQFVGTGGVSGYTF. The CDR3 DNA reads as TGTGCCAGCAGCCAATTTGTCGGGACAGGGGGCGTTAGTGGCTACACCTTC.

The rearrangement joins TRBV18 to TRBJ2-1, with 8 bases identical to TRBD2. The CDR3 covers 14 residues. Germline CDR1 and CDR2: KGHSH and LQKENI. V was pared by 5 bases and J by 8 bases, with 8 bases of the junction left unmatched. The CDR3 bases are TGTGCCAGCTCATCCTTTGCCGGGGGGGATGAGCAGTTCTTC. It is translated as CASSSFAGGDEQFF.

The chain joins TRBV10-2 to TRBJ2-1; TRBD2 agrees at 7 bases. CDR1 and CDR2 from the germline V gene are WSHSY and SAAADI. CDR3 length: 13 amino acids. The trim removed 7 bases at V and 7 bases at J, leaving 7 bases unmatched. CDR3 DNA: TGCGCCAGCAAAGGCGGGAGCAATAATGAGCAGTTCTTC. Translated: CASKGGSNNEQFF.

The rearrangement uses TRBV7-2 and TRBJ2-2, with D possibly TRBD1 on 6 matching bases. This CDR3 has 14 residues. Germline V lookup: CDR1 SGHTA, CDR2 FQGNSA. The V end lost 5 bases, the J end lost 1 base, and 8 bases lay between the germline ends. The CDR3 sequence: CASSPGQNTGELFF. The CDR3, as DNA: TGTGCCAGCAGCCCGGGACAGAACACCGGGGAGCTGTTTTTT.

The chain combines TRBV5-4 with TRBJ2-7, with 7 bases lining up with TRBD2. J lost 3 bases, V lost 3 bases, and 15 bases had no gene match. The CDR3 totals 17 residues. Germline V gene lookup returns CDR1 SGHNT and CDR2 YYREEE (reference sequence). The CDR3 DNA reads TGTGCCAGCAGCTCGGGAGGACTACCAATGGGGAACTACGAGCAGTACTTC. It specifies CASSSGGLPMGNYEQYF.

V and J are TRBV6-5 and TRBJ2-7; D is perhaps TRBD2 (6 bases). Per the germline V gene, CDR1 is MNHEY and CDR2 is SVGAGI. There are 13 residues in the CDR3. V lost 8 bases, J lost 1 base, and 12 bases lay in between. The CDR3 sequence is CASSGGNSYEQYF. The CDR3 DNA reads TGTGCCAGCTCCGGCGGGAATTCCTACGAGCAGTACTTC.